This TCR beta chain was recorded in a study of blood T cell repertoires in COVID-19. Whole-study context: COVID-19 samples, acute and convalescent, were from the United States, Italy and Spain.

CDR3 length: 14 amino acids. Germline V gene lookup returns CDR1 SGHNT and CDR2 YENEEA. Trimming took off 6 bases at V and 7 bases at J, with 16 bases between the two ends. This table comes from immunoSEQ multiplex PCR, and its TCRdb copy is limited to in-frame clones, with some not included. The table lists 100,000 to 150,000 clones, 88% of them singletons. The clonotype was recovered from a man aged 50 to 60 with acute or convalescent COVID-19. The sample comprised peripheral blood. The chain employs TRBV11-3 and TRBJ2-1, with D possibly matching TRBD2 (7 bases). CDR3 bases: TGTGCCAGCAGAGGGGGGGGGTCGGCGAATGAGCAGTTCTTC. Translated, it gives CASRGGGSANEQFF.